This T cell receptor (beta chain) was observed in a study of tumor-infiltrating lymphocytes in primary liver carcinoma. Study-level results: With p = 0.039, the top-250-clone fraction in tumors significantly exceeded that in blood.

Germline V CDR1 and CDR2: SGHRS, YFSETQ. CDR3 length equals 17 residues. V lost 3 bases to trimming and J lost 3 bases, with 18 bases between them. Synthesis of TCR beta cDNA was carried out from about 500 ng total RNA with a constant-region primer. ARM-PCR was slightly modified, and three nested multiplex PCR rounds with it gave rise to the TCR beta libraries. For around 11 cycles apiece, the opening two PCR rounds ran with TRBV1-TRBV30 forward primers and a C-beta reverse primer. TCRdb ran MiXCR on the multiplex PCR reads and lists one entry per CDR3 protein. The table shows fewer than 400,000 distinct CDR3 sequences, with 65% occurring only once. The source of the blood RNA was unsorted whole blood, and germline DNA was extracted as well. This clonotype came up a few times. Its matching antigen is unknown.

The genes are TRBV5-1 and TRBJ2-2, with unresolved D. Sequenced sample: peripheral blood. This clonotype was obtained from a man aged 35 to 55 with primary liver carcinoma and hepatitis B virus infection. The CDR3 region is CASSSLNTGPDTGELFF. The CDR3 DNA follows: TGCGCCAGCAGCTCGTTGAACACCGGGCCCGACACCGGGGAGCTGTTTTTT.